The 4 T cell receptor beta chains below were found in one sample sequenced in a study of neurological immune-mediated disorders. TCRdb passed the 5' RACE reads through MiXCR, listing each CDR3 protein once. This sample has tens of thousands of distinct CDR3 sequences, with 9.4% found just once. What was sequenced was PBMCs. Every receptor here comes from a man in his fifties or sixties in good health.

This clonotype was counted ten times or more. The rearrangement joins TRBV5-1 to TRBJ2-7; TRBD1 matches 8 bases. Germline CDR1 and CDR2: SGHRS and YFSETQ. V lost 5 bases and J lost 3; bases outside the gene matches: 10. The CDR3 contains 15 residues. The CDR3 protein is CASSAGQGDIYEQYF. The CDR3 DNA reads TGCGCCAGCAGTGCCGGACAGGGAGATATCTACGAGCAGTACTTC.

Of note for this clonotype: Being one base from a much bigger clone, this may be a read error. The V gene is TRBV5-1, the J gene TRBJ2-7; 8 bases map to TRBD2. The V gene end was trimmed by 4 bases and the J gene end by 3 bases; junction bases not matched to a gene: 3. The CDR3 consists of 13 residues. Germline CDR1 reads SGHRS; CDR2 reads YFSETQ. DNA for the CDR3: TGCGCCAGCAGCGTTCGGGAGGGCTACGAGCAGTACTTC. Its protein is CASSVREGYEQYF.

This clonotype was counted ten times or more. The chain joins TRBV6-5 to TRBJ1-1; D unclear. This CDR3 is 16 amino acids long. The germline V gene encodes CDR1 MNHEY and CDR2 SVGAGI. V dropped 2 bases and J dropped 0 bases, with 13 bases sitting between them. Written as DNA, the CDR3 is TGTGCCAGCAGTTACGATAGACCGAGGGTGAACACTGAAGCTTTCTTT. The encoded protein is CASSYDRPRVNTEAFF.

This clonotype has at least ten counts. The chain recombines TRBV20-1 with TRBJ2-3; 10 bases line up with TRBD2. Unmatched junction bases numbered 10, after V lost 6 bases and J lost 7 bases. The CDR3 has 14 residues. CDR1 DFQATT and CDR2 SNEGSKA come from the germline V gene (reference sequence). The CDR3 loop reads CSAPPGLATNTQYF. Here the CDR3 DNA reads TGCAGTGCCCCCCCGGGACTAGCGACAAATACGCAGTATTTT.